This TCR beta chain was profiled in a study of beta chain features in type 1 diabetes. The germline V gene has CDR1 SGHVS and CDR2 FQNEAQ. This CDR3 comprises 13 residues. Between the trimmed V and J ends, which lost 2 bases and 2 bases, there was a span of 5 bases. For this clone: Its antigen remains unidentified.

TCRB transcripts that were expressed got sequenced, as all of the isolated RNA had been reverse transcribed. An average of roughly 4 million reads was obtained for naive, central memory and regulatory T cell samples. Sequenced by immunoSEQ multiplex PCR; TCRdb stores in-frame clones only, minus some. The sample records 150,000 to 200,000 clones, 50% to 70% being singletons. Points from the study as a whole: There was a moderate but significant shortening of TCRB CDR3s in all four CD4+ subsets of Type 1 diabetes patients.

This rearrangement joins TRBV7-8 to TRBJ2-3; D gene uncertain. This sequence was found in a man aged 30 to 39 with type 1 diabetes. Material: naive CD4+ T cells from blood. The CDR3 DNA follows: TGTGCCAGCAGCTTAACCGACACAGATACGCAGTATTTT. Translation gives CASSLTDTDTQYF.